A single sample gave rise to the 24 T cell receptor beta chains below, sequenced in a study of tumor-infiltrating lymphocytes in localized non-small cell lung cancer. The table came from immunoSEQ multiplex PCR; TCRdb's copy has only in-frame clones and leaves some out. The sample contains about 16,000 clones, around three quarters of which appear only once. Sequencing used lung tumor tissue. Source of these receptors: a human donor with non-small cell lung cancer.

The chain carries TRBV2 and TRBJ2-7; TRBD2 matches 11 bases. The CDR3 covers 15 residues. CDR1 SNHLY and CDR2 FYNNEI come from the germline V gene. The V gene end was trimmed by 8 bases and the J gene end by 3 bases; junction bases not matched to a gene: 9. The CDR3 DNA reads TGTGCCAGCCGACGCGCCACTAGCGGGAGCTACGAGCAGTACTTC. The encoded protein is CASRRATSGSYEQYF.

This chain connects TRBV28 to TRBJ1-5; weak D call: TRBD1 (6 bases). Trimming removed 5 bases from V and 5 bases from J, with 10 bases in between. The CDR3 loop spans 13 amino acids. The germline V gene encodes CDR1 MDHEN and CDR2 SYDVKM. This CDR3 is CASSRGADQPQHF. DNA for the CDR3: TGTGCCAGCAGTCGGGGGGCGGATCAGCCCCAGCATTTT.

This clone was seen a handful of times. The chain couples TRBV7-2 to TRBJ2-3; 16 bases are shared with TRBD2. Trimming took 5 bases from V and 0 from J; bases not matched to a gene: 8. The CDR3 runs to 19 residues. Germline loops: CDR1 SGHTA, CDR2 FQGNSA. CDR3 residues: CASSPRGLAGGLSTDTQYF. The CDR3 DNA sequence: TGTGCCAGCAGCCCCCGGGGACTAGCGGGAGGGCTGAGCACAGATACGCAGTATTTT.

The V gene is TRBV7-2, the J gene TRBJ2-1; D is tentatively TRBD1 or TRBD2 (5 bases each). This CDR3 has 15 residues. CDR1 SGHTA and CDR2 FQGNSA come from the germline V gene. The ends were cut back, 0 bases at V and 0 bases at J, with 6 bases in the middle. CDR3 amino acids: CASSLAGTSYNEQFF. The DNA of the CDR3 is TGTGCCAGCAGCTTAGCGGGGACCTCCTACAATGAGCAGTTCTTC.

The chain uses TRBV5-1 and TRBJ2-1; the D gene could be TRBD1 or TRBD2 (5 bases each). The germline gives CDR1 SGHRS, CDR2 YFSETQ. Trimming stripped 3 bases from V and 2 bases from J, with 15 bases between. The CDR3 covers 16 residues. The CDR3 protein is CASSSGTFVAYNEQFF. As DNA, the CDR3 is TGCGCCAGCAGCTCGGGGACGTTTGTCGCCTACAATGAGCAGTTCTTC. Together with reference TRBV5-1 and TRBJ2-1, the CDR3 gives the full variable domain: KAGVTQTPRYLIKTRGQQVTLSCSPISGHRSVSWYQQTPGQGLQFLFEYFSETQRNKGNFPGRFSGRQFSNSRSEMNVSTLELGDSALYLCASSSGTFVAYNEQFFGPGTRLTVL.

The table lists this clone with a few counts. This chain joins TRBV28 and TRBJ1-1; maybe TRBD1 (5 bases). Germline V gene lookup returns CDR1 MDHEN and CDR2 SYDVKM. The CDR3 has 12 amino acids. V gave up 6 bases and J gave up 7 bases, with 12 bases separating them. CDR3 sequence (DNA): TGTGCCAGCAGGAAAGGGGCAGGTGAAGCTTTCTTT. Its translation: CASRKGAGEAFF.

This chain connects TRBV19 to TRBJ2-6; possibly TRBD1 or TRBD2 for D (5 bases each). The germline CDR1 and CDR2 sequences are LNHDA and SQIVND (reference sequence). There are 18 residues in the CDR3. V was shortened by 5 bases and J by 3 bases, with 20 bases between the two germline ends. As DNA, the CDR3 is TGTGCCAGTAGTTATAGGACATCCGTCGGAGGTGGGGCCAACGTCCTGACTTTC. As protein: CASSYRTSVGGGANVLTF.

J is TRBJ2-6 and V is TRBV29-1; TRBD1 or TRBD2 may be the D gene (5 bases each). V lost 6 bases, J lost 2 bases, and 11 bases lay in between. CDR3 length equals 14 residues. Germline CDR1 SQVTM, CDR2 ANQGSEA. The CDR3 region has the DNA TGCAGCGTGGGGGTCGGGGCTGGGGCCAACGTCCTGACTTTC. Its translation is CSVGVGAGANVLTF.

The rearrangement joins TRBV11-3 to TRBJ1-2, with D uncertain. Trimming pared 8 bases from V and 8 bases from J, leaving 12 bases between. This CDR3 contains 11 residues. CDR1 is SGHNT, CDR2 YENEEA, per germline. The CDR3 DNA reads TGTGCCAGCCCTAATACCCGGGGCTACACCTTC. Translated, it gives CASPNTRGYTF.

V gene TRBV4-3 combines with J gene TRBJ2-1; 7 nucleotides align to TRBD2. The CDR3 loop spans 16 amino acids. After removal of 0 bases from V and 4 bases from J, the junction contained 6 bases not matched to a gene. Per germline, CDR1 LGHNA and CDR2 YSLEER. The CDR3 region has the DNA TGCGCCAGCAGCCAAGATCTAAGCGGGGCATACAATGAGCAGTTCTTC. Translating gives CASSQDLSGAYNEQFF.

This sequence joins TRBV4-3 and TRBJ2-7; perhaps TRBD1 as D (6 bases). V was cut by 1 base and J by 3 bases, with 10 bases left in between. The CDR3 length is 14 residues. Per the germline V gene, CDR1 is LGHNA and CDR2 is YSLEER. The CDR3 reads CASSQGRGGYEQYF. The CDR3 coding sequence is TGCGCCAGCAGCCAAGGTAGAGGGGGCTACGAGCAGTACTTC.

This sequence joins TRBV4-2 and TRBJ2-5; D may match TRBD1 or TRBD2 (5 bases each). The CDR3 contains 14 residues. CDR1 LGHNA and CDR2 YNFKEQ come from the germline V gene. The V and J ends lost 3 bases and 2 bases respectively, with 10 bases between them. Here the CDR3 reads CASSQPGPQETQYF. The CDR3, as DNA: TGTGCCAGCAGCCAGCCGGGGCCTCAAGAGACCCAGTACTTC.

The chain uses TRBV27 and TRBJ1-2; D is unresolved. Per germline, CDR1 MNHEY and CDR2 SMNVEV (reference sequence). Trimming took 8 bases from V and 2 from J, leaving 9 bases between them. CDR3 size: 12 residues. CDR3 residues: CASGERNYGYTF. The CDR3 DNA follows: TGTGCCAGCGGAGAGAGGAACTATGGCTACACCTTC.

This clone has more than one count but fewer than ten. The chain links TRBV6-6 to TRBJ1-3; D is ambiguous. Germline CDR1 reads MNHNY; CDR2 reads SVGAGI (reference sequence). The germline V and J ends were trimmed by 2 bases and 2 bases, with 4 bases remaining between them. The CDR3 contains 13 residues. The CDR3, as DNA: TGTGCCAGCAGTTACCAAACTGGAAACACCATATATTTT. As protein: CASSYQTGNTIYF.

The table lists this clone with a few counts. The CDR3 DNA reads TGTGCCAGCAGCTTAGCAGGGGCGGGAGAGACCCAGTACTTC. It is translated as CASSLAGAGETQYF. This chain uses TRBV7-2 with TRBJ2-5, with D perhaps TRBD1 or TRBD2 (5 bases each). Germline V gives CDR1 SGHTA, CDR2 FQGNSA. Trimming took 0 bases from V and 4 from J, leaving 9 bases between them. The CDR3 runs 14 residues.

The chain is built from TRBV7-2 and TRBJ2-3; D is tentatively TRBD1 or TRBD2 (5 bases each). Germline V gene sequence: CDR1 SGHTA, CDR2 FQGNSA. This CDR3 region has 15 residues. With 3 bases removed from V and 2 bases from J, the gap between germline ends came to 12 bases. CDR3 protein: CASSFRLGTTDTQYF. The CDR3 coding sequence is TGTGCCAGCAGCTTTCGTTTAGGGACCACAGATACGCAGTATTTT.

This clone was detected only once. This chain connects TRBV7-2 to TRBJ2-1; 7 positions match TRBD2. Germline CDR1 reads SGHTA; CDR2 reads FQGNSA. Trimming took 5 bases from V and 4 from J; bases not matched to a gene: 5. The CDR3 has 14 amino acids. The CDR3 bases are TGTGCCAGCAGCCCAGTGGGGGGGTACAATGAGCAGTTCTTC. Protein sequence: CASSPVGGYNEQFF. The full variable domain, rest sourced from reference TRBV7-2 and TRBJ2-1, is GAGVSQSPSNKVTEKGKDVELRCDPISGHTALYWYRQSLGQGLEFLIYFQGNSAPDKSGLPSDRFSAERTGGSVSTLTIQRTQQEDSAVYLCASSPVGGYNEQFFGPGTRLTVL.

The gene calls are TRBV27 and TRBJ2-3; 9 bases agree with TRBD2. This CDR3 is built from 15 residues. CDR1 is MNHEY and CDR2 is SMNVEV in the germline V gene (reference sequence). The V gene end was trimmed by 6 bases and the J gene end by 5 bases; junction bases not matched to a gene: 9. The CDR3 coding sequence is TGTGCCAGCAGGAAGGCGGGAGGGGGGAGAGATACGCAGTATTTT. Protein: CASRKAGGGRDTQYF.

The chain's CDR3 is CASSLGGTSRYNEQFF. CDR3 coding DNA: TGTGCCAGCAGCTTAGGGGGGACTAGCCGATACAATGAGCAGTTCTTC. The chain joins TRBV11-3 to TRBJ2-1, with TRBD2 matching over 9 bases. The CDR3 has 16 residues. CDR1 is SGHNT, CDR2 YENEEA, per germline. The junction had 5 bases not matched to a gene; V was cut back by 1 base and J by 4 bases. The full variable domain, its missing parts supplied by reference TRBV11-3 and TRBJ2-1, is EAGVVQSPRYKIIEKKQPVAFWCNPISGHNTLYWYLQNLGQGPELLIRYENEEAVDDSQLPKDRFSAERLKGVDSTLKIQPAELGDSAVYLCASSLGGTSRYNEQFFGPGTRLTVL.

This sequence joins TRBV5-6 and TRBJ2-3; 8 nucleotides line up with TRBD2. This CDR3 has 15 residues. Per germline, CDR1 SGHDT and CDR2 YYEEEE. V was pared by 0 bases and J by 6 bases, with 6 bases of the junction left unmatched. The CDR3 here is CASSLVEREWDTQYF. The DNA of the CDR3 is TGTGCCAGCAGCTTGGTGGAGCGGGAGTGGGATACGCAGTATTTT.

V is TRBV10-1 and J is TRBJ1-6; D is unresolved. The V end lost 3 bases, the J end lost 7 bases, and 4 bases lay between the germline ends. Germline CDR1 and CDR2: WNHNN and SYGVQD (reference sequence). This CDR3 contains 12 residues. CDR3 sequence reads: CASSDGNSPLHF. The DNA of the CDR3 is TGCGCCAGCAGTGATGGGAATTCACCCCTCCACTTT.

The chain links TRBV6-1 to TRBJ1-1; 7 bases are a match to TRBD1. V shed 6 bases, J shed 1 base, and the junction held 5 bases outside the gene matches. Germline loops: CDR1 MNHNS, CDR2 SASEGT. CDR3 size: 14 residues. The CDR3 DNA sequence: TGTGCCAGCAGAGGGGACAGCGGGAACACTGAAGCTTTCTTT. Translating gives CASRGDSGNTEAFF.

J is TRBJ2-7 and V is TRBV7-2; D unresolved. V lost 1 base, J lost 3 bases, and 7 bases lay in between. Per the germline V gene, CDR1 is SGHTA and CDR2 is FQGNSA. This CDR3 is built from 13 residues. CDR3 protein: CASSLVWGYEQYF. CDR3 bases: TGTGCCAGCAGCTTAGTATGGGGCTACGAGCAGTACTTC.

The V gene is TRBV7-2, the J gene TRBJ2-5, with 14 bases lining up with TRBD2. Germline V lookup: CDR1 SGHTA, CDR2 FQGNSA. The trim removed 4 bases at V and 6 bases at J, leaving 7 bases unmatched. The CDR3 spans 16 residues. For the CDR3, the DNA is TGTGCCAGCAGCTCAGAGGGGACTAGCGGGGGTCAGACCCAGTACTTC. Amino acids: CASSSEGTSGGQTQYF. The whole variable domain, remainder taken from reference TRBV7-2 and TRBJ2-5, is GAGVSQSPSNKVTEKGKDVELRCDPISGHTALYWYRQSLGQGLEFLIYFQGNSAPDKSGLPSDRFSAERTGGSVSTLTIQRTQQEDSAVYLCASSSEGTSGGQTQYFGPGTRLLVL.